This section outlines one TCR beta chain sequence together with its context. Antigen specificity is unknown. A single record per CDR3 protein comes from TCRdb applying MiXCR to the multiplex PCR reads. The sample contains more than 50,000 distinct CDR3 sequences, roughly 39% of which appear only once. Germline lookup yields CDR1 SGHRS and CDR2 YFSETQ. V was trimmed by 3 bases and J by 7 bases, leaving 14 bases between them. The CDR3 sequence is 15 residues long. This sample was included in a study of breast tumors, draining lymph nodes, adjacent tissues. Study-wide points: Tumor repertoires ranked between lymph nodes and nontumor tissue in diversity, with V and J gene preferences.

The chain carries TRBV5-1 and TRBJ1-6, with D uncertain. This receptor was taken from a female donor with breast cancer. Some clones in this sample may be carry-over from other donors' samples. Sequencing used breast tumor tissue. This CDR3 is CASSSSGERNSPLHF. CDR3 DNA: TGCGCCAGCAGCTCCTCCGGGGAACGGAATTCACCCCTCCACTTT.